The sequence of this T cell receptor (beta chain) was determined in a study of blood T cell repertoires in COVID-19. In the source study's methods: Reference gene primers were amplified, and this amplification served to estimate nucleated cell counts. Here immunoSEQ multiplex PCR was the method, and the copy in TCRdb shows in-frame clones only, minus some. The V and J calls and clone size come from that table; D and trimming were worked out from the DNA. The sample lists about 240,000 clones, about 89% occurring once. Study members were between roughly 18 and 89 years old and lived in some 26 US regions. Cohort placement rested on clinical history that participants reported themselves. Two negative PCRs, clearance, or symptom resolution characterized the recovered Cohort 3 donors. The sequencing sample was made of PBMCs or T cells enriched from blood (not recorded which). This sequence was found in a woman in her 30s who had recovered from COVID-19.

CDR3 nucleotides: TGTGCCAGTAGTATTTCGGGAGGAACCTACGAGCAGTACTTC. Amino acid sequence: CASSISGGTYEQYF. The rearrangement uses TRBV19 and TRBJ2-7, with 7 bases matching TRBD2. J gave up 2 bases and V 3 bases, and 4 bases lay outside the gene matches. The CDR3 sequence is 14 residues long. Per germline, CDR1 LNHDA and CDR2 SQIVND (reference sequence).